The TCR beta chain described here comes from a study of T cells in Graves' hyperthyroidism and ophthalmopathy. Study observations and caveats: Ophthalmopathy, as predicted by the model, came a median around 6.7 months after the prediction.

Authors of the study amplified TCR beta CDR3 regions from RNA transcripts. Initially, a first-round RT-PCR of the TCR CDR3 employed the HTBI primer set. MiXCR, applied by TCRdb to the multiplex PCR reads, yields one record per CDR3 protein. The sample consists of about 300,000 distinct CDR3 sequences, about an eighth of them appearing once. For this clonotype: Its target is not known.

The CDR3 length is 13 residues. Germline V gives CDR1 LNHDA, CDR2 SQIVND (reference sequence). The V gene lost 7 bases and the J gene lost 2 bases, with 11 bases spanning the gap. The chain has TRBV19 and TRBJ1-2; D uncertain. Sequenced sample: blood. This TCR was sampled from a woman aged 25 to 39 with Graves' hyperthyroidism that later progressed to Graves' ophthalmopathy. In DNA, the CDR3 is TGTGCCAGTAACCGGCAGGCGAACTATGGCTACACCTTC. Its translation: CASNRQANYGYTF.